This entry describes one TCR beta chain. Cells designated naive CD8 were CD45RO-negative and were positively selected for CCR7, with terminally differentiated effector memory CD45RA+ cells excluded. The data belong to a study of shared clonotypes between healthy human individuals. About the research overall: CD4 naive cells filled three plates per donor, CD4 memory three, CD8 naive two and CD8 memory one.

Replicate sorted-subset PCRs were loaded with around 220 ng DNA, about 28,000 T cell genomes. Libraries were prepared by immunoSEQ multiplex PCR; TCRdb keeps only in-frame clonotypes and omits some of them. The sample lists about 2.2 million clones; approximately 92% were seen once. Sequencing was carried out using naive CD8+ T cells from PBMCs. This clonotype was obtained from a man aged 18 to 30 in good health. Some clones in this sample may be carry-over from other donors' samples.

CDR3 in DNA: TGTGCCAGCAGTTTATCCCGCGACGGGATAAGCTCCTACAATGAGCAGTTCTTC. As protein: CASSLSRDGISSYNEQFF. V is TRBV27 and J is TRBJ2-1, with a weak D call TRBD2 (5 bases). V was trimmed by 0 bases and J by 0 bases, leaving 15 bases between them. CDR1 and CDR2 (germline): MNHEY, SMNVEV (reference sequence). This CDR3 comprises 18 residues.